The 22 T cell receptor beta chains presented below share a single source sample, sequenced in a study of T cell repertoires in cytomegalovirus infection. TCRdb ran MiXCR on the reads and lists one entry per CDR3 protein. This repertoire shows 500,000 or so distinct CDR3 sequences, 15% to 20% found once; its top ten account for 24%. Input material: CD8+ T cells from PBMCs. These receptors originate from a human donor in good health (CMV status not recorded). Some clones in this sample may be carry-over from other donors' samples.

This clonotype was observed a few times. The chain joins TRBV10-3 to TRBJ1-2; D ambiguous. Germline lookup yields CDR1 ENHRY and CDR2 SYGVKD. This CDR3 region has 13 residues. Deletions cut 2 bases from V and 8 bases from J, with 12 bases between. The CDR3 nucleotides read TGTGCCATCAGTGAGGTCCAGAGAGGCGGCTACACCTTC. Protein sequence: CAISEVQRGGYTF.

This clonotype has more than one count but fewer than ten. V is TRBV27 and J is TRBJ1-1; unclear D gene. V lost 0 bases, J lost 0 bases, and 8 bases lay in between. There are 15 residues in the CDR3. The V gene's germline CDR1 is MNHEY and CDR2 SMNVEV (reference sequence). The CDR3 here is CASSLSVGMNTEAFF. CDR3 nucleotide sequence: TGTGCCAGCAGTTTATCAGTAGGGATGAACACTGAAGCTTTCTTT.

The sample holds many counts of this clonotype. The chain joins TRBV12-3 or TRBV12-4 to TRBJ2-5; tentatively, D is TRBD1 (7 bases). V was clipped by 6 bases and J by 4 bases, with 18 bases between them. This CDR3 comprises 15 residues. The CDR3 here is CASSLLRGAGETQYF. The CDR3 bases are TGTGCCAGCAGCTTACTCAGGGGGGCCGGAGAGACCCAGTACTTC.

The chain has TRBV5-1 and TRBJ2-6, with D possibly matching TRBD1 (6 bases). The CDR3 contains 17 residues. Between the trimmed V and J ends, which lost 2 bases and 0 bases, there was a span of 12 bases. CDR1 SGHRS and CDR2 YFSETQ come from the germline V gene. CDR3 DNA: TGCGCCAGCAGCTTTCTCGGACAGCACTCTGGGGCCAACGTCCTGACTTTC. Encoded protein: CASSFLGQHSGANVLTF.

This clonotype has more than one count but fewer than ten. This chain connects TRBV28 to TRBJ1-4; no firm D call. Trimming cost V 5 bases and J 12 bases, with 13 bases left between them. The CDR3 covers 12 residues. The germline gives CDR1 MDHEN, CDR2 SYDVKM. CDR3 DNA: TGTGCCAGCAGTCCCCCGCGGGAGGAACTGTTTTTT. It yields the protein CASSPPREELFF.

This clonotype was picked up many times. V is TRBV7-3 and J is TRBJ2-2; TRBD1 might be the D (6 bases). The length of the CDR3 is 15 residues. The ends were cut back, 2 bases at V and 4 bases at J, with 11 bases in the middle. The germline V gene encodes CDR1 SGHTA and CDR2 FQGTGA. CDR3 amino acids: CASSLSGVGTGELFF. The DNA of the CDR3 is TGTGCCAGCAGCTTATCAGGGGTGGGCACCGGGGAGCTGTTTTTT.

In its sample, this clonotype was seen many times. The chain uses TRBV6-5 and TRBJ2-3; 8 bases fit TRBD1. CDR1 and CDR2 from the germline V gene are MNHEY and SVGAGI. The CDR3 sequence is 16 residues long. V dropped 4 bases and J dropped 2; count of bases not matched to a gene: 8. The CDR3 nucleotides are TGTGCCAGCAGTTGGATCCGGGACAGGCCCACAGATACGCAGTATTTT. This sequence encodes CASSWIRDRPTDTQYF.

This clonotype was counted a few times. The gene calls are TRBV29-1 and TRBJ2-7; D remains ambiguous. The germline V gene encodes CDR1 SQVTM and CDR2 ANQGSEA. Deletions cut 4 bases from V and 6 bases from J, with 7 bases between. The CDR3 is 10 residues long. CDR3 loop: CSVGIGEQYF. CDR3 in DNA: TGCAGCGTTGGAATCGGCGAGCAGTACTTC.

The chain links TRBV2 to TRBJ1-2; TRBD1 agrees at 7 bases. The CDR3 extends over 16 amino acids. V was pared by 0 bases and J by 4 bases, with 8 bases of the junction left unmatched. Germline lookup yields CDR1 SNHLY and CDR2 FYNNEI. The CDR3 region is CASSEAWDRAVYGYTF. In DNA, the CDR3 is TGTGCCAGCAGTGAAGCCTGGGACAGAGCGGTCTATGGCTACACCTTC.

This clonotype was counted ten times or more. The chain employs TRBV27 and TRBJ1-2; 9 bases map to TRBD1. The CDR3 consists of 13 residues. V shed 2 bases and J 5 bases; nucleotides not matched to a gene: 0. CDR1 MNHEY and CDR2 SMNVEV come from the germline V gene (reference sequence). The CDR3 DNA is TGTGCCAGCAGTTTAGGGACAGGGTATGGCTACACCTTC. The encoded protein is CASSLGTGYGYTF.

This clonotype was observed many times. This chain joins TRBV10-2 and TRBJ2-1, with TRBD1 identical over 10 bases. Germline lookup yields CDR1 WSHSY and CDR2 SAAADI. CDR3 length equals 13 residues. V shed 11 bases and J 7 bases; nucleotides not matched to a gene: 8. This CDR3 is CAGGTGAGNEQFF. The CDR3 DNA reads as TGCGCCGGAGGGACAGGGGCAGGAAATGAGCAGTTCTTC.

This clonotype was seen at least ten times. J is TRBJ1-3 and V is TRBV7-9; 9 nucleotides line up with TRBD1. V lost 4 bases to trimming and J lost 3 bases; unmatched junction nucleotides: 7. Germline loops: CDR1 SEHNR, CDR2 FQNEAQ (reference sequence). The CDR3 is 16 amino acids. CDR3 loop: CASSSRDREYGNTIYF. DNA of the CDR3: TGTGCCAGCAGCTCCCGGGACAGGGAGTATGGAAACACCATATATTTT.

This clonotype was counted many times. The chain couples TRBV6-5 to TRBJ2-7, with no clear D. Germline V gene sequence: CDR1 MNHEY, CDR2 SVGAGI. This CDR3 has 13 residues. The germline V and J ends were trimmed by 0 bases and 4 bases, with 7 bases remaining between them. DNA for the CDR3: TGTGCCAGCAGTTACTCGTCGGTTTACGAGCAGTACTTC. Translation: CASSYSSVYEQYF.

The V and J genes are TRBV27 and TRBJ2-2, with TRBD2 matching over 7 bases. The ends lost 2 bases at V and 4 bases at J; junction bases unmatched: 4. The CDR3 has 15 amino acids. Germline CDR1 MNHEY, CDR2 SMNVEV (reference sequence). The DNA for the CDR3 is TGTGCCAGCAGTTTACTAGCGGATTCCACCGGGGAGCTGTTTTTT. Encoded protein: CASSLLADSTGELFF.

The table lists this clonotype with a few counts. The rearrangement links TRBV7-3 to TRBJ2-1, with 12 positions matching TRBD2. Germline V gene sequence: CDR1 SGHTA, CDR2 FQGTGA. The CDR3 has 14 amino acids. Germline trimming cut 5 bases from V and 10 bases from J; bases unmatched to any gene: 6. In DNA, the CDR3 is TGTGCCAGCAGCCCCCGGACTAGCGGGATGGAGCAGTTCTTC. The encoded protein is CASSPRTSGMEQFF.

Many counts were recorded for this clonotype. The chain combines TRBV7-3 with TRBJ2-3; TRBD1 matches 7 bases. V trimming: 5 bases; J trimming: 0 bases; junction bases outside the gene matches: 11. From germline, CDR1 is SGHTA and CDR2 FQGTGA. The CDR3 extends over 17 amino acids. As DNA, the CDR3 is TGTGCCAGCAGCCCCGGCCGAGGGGGCACTAGCACAGATACGCAGTATTTT. Translation gives CASSPGRGGTSTDTQYF.

This chain uses TRBV27 with TRBJ1-1; D may be TRBD1 (6 bases). V gave up 6 bases and J gave up 6 bases, with 17 bases separating them. Germline CDR1 reads MNHEY; CDR2 reads SMNVEV (reference sequence). This CDR3 comprises 14 residues. CDR3 nucleotides: TGTGCCAGCAGAGGGGGATTAGACATCTCTGAAGCTTTCTTT. Protein product: CASRGGLDISEAFF.

As regards this clonotype: Being one base from a much bigger clone, this may be a read error. J is TRBJ2-7 and V is TRBV20-1, with 8 positions matching TRBD1. J gave up 3 bases and V 3 bases, and 4 bases lay outside the gene matches. Looked up from germline, CDR1 is DFQATT and CDR2 is SNEGSKA (reference sequence). The CDR3 covers 13 residues. The CDR3 loop is CSARDRVYYEQYF. CDR3 nucleotides: TGCAGTGCTAGGGACAGGGTCTACTACGAGCAGTACTTC.

This chain uses TRBV19 with TRBJ2-2; 8 bases fit TRBD1. The CDR3 extends over 15 amino acids. Looked up from germline, CDR1 is LNHDA and CDR2 is SQIVND (reference sequence). Germline trimming cut 3 bases from V and 4 bases from J; bases unmatched to any gene: 4. In nucleotides, the CDR3 is TGTGCCAGTAGTATCCGACAGGGGAGCACCGGGGAGCTGTTTTTT. This translates into CASSIRQGSTGELFF.

The sample holds many counts of this clonotype. This chain uses TRBV7-2 with TRBJ2-3; D remains ambiguous. Germline V CDR1 and CDR2: SGHTA, FQGNSA. Deletions cut 1 base from V and 4 bases from J, with 6 bases between. The CDR3 consists of 13 residues. The CDR3 loop reads CASSLGSSDTQYF. CDR3 in DNA: TGTGCCAGCAGCTTAGGGTCGTCAGATACGCAGTATTTT. The full variable domain, with the rest looked up from reference TRBV7-2 and TRBJ2-3, is GAGVSQSPSNKVTEKGKDVELRCDPISGHTALYWYRQSLGQGLEFLIYFQGNSAPDKSGLPSDRFSAERTGGSVSTLTIQRTQQEDSAVYLCASSLGSSDTQYFGPGTRLTVL.

The CDR3 DNA reads TGTGCCAGCGAAGGACAGAACTATGGCTACACCTTC. Its translation is CASEGQNYGYTF. The J gene is TRBJ1-2, the V gene TRBV6-2 or TRBV6-3, with D perhaps TRBD1 (6 bases). With 8 bases removed from V and 2 bases from J, the gap between germline ends came to 9 bases. The CDR3 has 12 residues. Germline V gives CDR1 MNHEY, CDR2 SVGEGT.

This clonotype was recorded at least ten times. This rearrangement joins TRBV7-2 to TRBJ2-7; 10 bases align to TRBD1. Germline V gene lookup returns CDR1 SGHTA and CDR2 FQGNSA. The CDR3 covers 15 residues. Losses at the gene ends were 5 bases for V and 2 bases for J; bases not matched to a gene: 6. CDR3 nucleotide sequence: TGTGCCAGCAGCAGAGAAGGGACAGGGGCCTACGAGCAGTACTTC. It encodes CASSREGTGAYEQYF.